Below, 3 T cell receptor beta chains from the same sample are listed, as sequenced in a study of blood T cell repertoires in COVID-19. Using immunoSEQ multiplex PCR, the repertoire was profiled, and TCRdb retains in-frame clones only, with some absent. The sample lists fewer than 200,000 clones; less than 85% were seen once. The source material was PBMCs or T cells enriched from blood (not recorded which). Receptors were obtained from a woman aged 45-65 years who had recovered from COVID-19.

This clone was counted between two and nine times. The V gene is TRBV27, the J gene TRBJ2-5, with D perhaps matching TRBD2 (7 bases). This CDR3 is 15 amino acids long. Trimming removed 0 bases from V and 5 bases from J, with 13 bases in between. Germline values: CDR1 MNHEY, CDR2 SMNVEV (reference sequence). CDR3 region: CASSLSITGGETQYF. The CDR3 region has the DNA TGTGCCAGCAGTTTATCGATAACGGGGGGCGAGACCCAGTACTTC.

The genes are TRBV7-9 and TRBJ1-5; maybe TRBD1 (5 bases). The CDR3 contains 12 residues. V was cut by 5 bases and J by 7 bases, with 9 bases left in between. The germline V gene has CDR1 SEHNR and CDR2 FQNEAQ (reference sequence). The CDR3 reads CASSQTGQPQHF. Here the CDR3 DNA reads TGTGCCAGCAGCCAAACAGGCCAGCCCCAGCATTTT.

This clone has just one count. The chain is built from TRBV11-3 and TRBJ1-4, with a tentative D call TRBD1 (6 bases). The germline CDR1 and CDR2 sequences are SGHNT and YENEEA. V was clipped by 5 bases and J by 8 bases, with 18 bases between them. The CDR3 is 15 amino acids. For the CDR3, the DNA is TGTGCCAGCAGCGGGGGGGGCCAAAGGAGGGAAAAACTGTTTTTT. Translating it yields CASSGGGQRREKLFF.